These 21 T cell receptor beta chains were all obtained from the same sample, sequenced in a study of cytomegalovirus exposure and HLA in healthy donors. PCR was performed using 60 Vbeta and 13 Jbeta primers. Data came from immunoSEQ multiplex PCR; TCRdb stores just in-frame clones and leaves some out. The data contain 30,000 to 40,000 clones, 65% to 75% of them singletons. Material: PBMCs. The receptors derive from a man aged 35 to 55 in good health and CMV-seropositive.

The chain carries TRBV10-1 and TRBJ1-2, with D unresolved. The CDR3 extends over 14 amino acids. The V and J ends lost 6 bases and 3 bases respectively, with 14 bases between them. CDR1 WNHNN and CDR2 SYGVQD come from the germline V gene (reference sequence). The CDR3 reads CASSQYQRHYGYTF. The CDR3, as DNA: TGCGCCAGCAGCCAATATCAGCGCCACTATGGCTACACCTTC.

This clone was recorded a few times. The CDR3 coding sequence is TGTGCCAGCAGTTACGTACAGGGTGGTAATGGCTACACCTTC. Protein sequence: CASSYVQGGNGYTF. This sequence joins TRBV6-5 and TRBJ1-2; D might be TRBD1 (6 bases). Trimming removed 2 bases from V and 6 bases from J, with 13 bases in between. The germline V gene has CDR1 MNHEY and CDR2 SVGAGI. The CDR3 runs 14 residues.

V is TRBV19 and J is TRBJ1-4, with a tentative D call TRBD1 (5 bases). The CDR3 sequence is 16 residues long. V was cut by 5 bases and J by 6 bases, with 19 bases left in between. The germline V gene encodes CDR1 LNHDA and CDR2 SQIVND (reference sequence). The CDR3 here is CASSDKTGPGYEKLFF. The CDR3 bases are TGTGCCAGTAGTGACAAAACAGGTCCCGGGTATGAAAAACTGTTTTTT.

J is TRBJ2-3 and V is TRBV7-9; D is unclear. Trimming cost V 5 bases and J 6 bases, with 21 bases left between them. Germline CDR1 reads SEHNR; CDR2 reads FQNEAQ (reference sequence). The CDR3 consists of 16 residues. The CDR3 DNA is TGTGCCAGCAGCCCCTGGGTCTCCGGCCTCGGGGATACGCAGTATTTT. Translating gives CASSPWVSGLGDTQYF.

This clone has a single count. This chain uses TRBV7-9 with TRBJ2-5, with 7 positions matching TRBD1. TRBJ2-7 matches the DNA end more closely, so the J call is doubtful. CDR1 SEHNR and CDR2 FQNEAQ come from the germline V gene (reference sequence). The CDR3 has 16 residues. This CDR3 reads CASRQHYRGHSYEQYF. The DNA of the CDR3 is TGTGCCAGCAGGCAACACTACAGGGGTCACTCCTACGAGCAGTACTTC.

The chain combines TRBV9 with TRBJ2-5; tentatively, D is TRBD1 (7 bases). The CDR3 sequence is 14 residues long. Trimming removed 0 bases at V and 5 bases at J, with 11 bases between. From germline, CDR1 is SGDLS and CDR2 YYNGEE. DNA of the CDR3: TGTGCCAGCAGCGTAGAGGGGGCGGGGGAGACCCAGTACTTC. Amino acids: CASSVEGAGETQYF.

The table lists this clone with a few counts. This chain joins TRBV6-5 and TRBJ2-3; D unresolved. The germline V gene encodes CDR1 MNHEY and CDR2 SVGAGI. V lost 4 bases, J lost 5 bases, and 4 bases lay in between. There are 11 residues in the CDR3. The CDR3 DNA sequence: TGTGCCAGCAGTTTAAAAGATACGCAGTATTTT. It translates to CASSLKDTQYF.

The chain has TRBV4-1 and TRBJ2-5, with 11 bases fitting TRBD1. The V and J ends lost 0 bases and 4 bases, in that order; junction bases with no gene match: 10. This CDR3 has 18 amino acids. Germline V CDR1 and CDR2: MGHRA, YSYEKL. CDR3 in amino acids: CASSQERGDRGYRETQYF. The CDR3 DNA follows: TGCGCCAGCAGCCAAGAGCGGGGGGACAGGGGGTACCGAGAGACCCAGTACTTC.

In regard to this clone: Sequence at one end of the junction differs from germline and may be a read error. The V gene is TRBV5-4, the J gene TRBJ2-5, with D possibly being TRBD2 (6 bases). This CDR3 region has 15 residues. Germline V gene sequence: CDR1 SGHNT, CDR2 YYREEE (reference sequence). The CDR3 sequence is CAGSSGLQARETQYF. The CDR3 DNA reads as TGTGCCGGCAGCTCGGGACTCCAAGCCCGAGAGACCCAGTACTTC. The full variable domain, its missing parts supplied by reference TRBV5-4 and TRBJ2-5, is ETGVTQSPTHLIKTRGQQVTLRCSSQSGHNTVSWYQQALGQGPQFIFQYYREEENGRGNFPPRFSGLQFPNYSSELNVNALELDDSALYLCAGSSGLQARETQYFGPGTRLLVL.

The genes are TRBV7-9 and TRBJ1-1; 8 bases fit TRBD1. Trimming cost V 0 bases and J 1 base; bases outside gene matches: 10. The CDR3 has 18 residues. The germline V gene has CDR1 SEHNR and CDR2 FQNEAQ (reference sequence). In DNA, the CDR3 is TGTGCCAGCAGCTTAGCGTGGGAACAGGGGGGGCCGAACACTGAAGCTTTCTTT. Translation gives CASSLAWEQGGPNTEAFF. The complete variable domain, with remaining parts taken from reference TRBV7-9 and TRBJ1-1, reads DTGVSQNPRHKITKRGQNVTFRCDPISEHNRLYWYRQTLGQGPEFLTYFQNEAQLEKSRLLSDRFSAERPKGSFSTLEIQRTEQGDSAMYLCASSLAWEQGGPNTEAFFGQGTRLTVV.

The chain combines TRBV7-6 with TRBJ2-7, with 7 bases identical to TRBD1. From germline, CDR1 is SGHVS and CDR2 FNYEAQ. V was pared by 5 bases and J by 2 bases, with 9 bases of the junction left unmatched. The CDR3 contains 15 residues. CDR3 residues: CASSPRQGGTYEQYF. CDR3 coding DNA: TGTGCCAGCAGCCCAAGACAGGGTGGTACCTACGAGCAGTACTTC.

This rearrangement joins TRBV27 to TRBJ2-5, with D possibly matching TRBD1 (5 bases). Germline assignment: CDR1 MNHEY and CDR2 SMNVEV (reference sequence). The CDR3 length is 12 residues. V dropped 5 bases and J dropped 8 bases, with 12 bases sitting between them. CDR3 DNA: TGTGCCAGCAGTCCTAACAGGTTCACCCAGTACTTC. Translated: CASSPNRFTQYF.

The table lists this clone with a count of one. V is TRBV6-1 and J is TRBJ1-6; D might be TRBD1 (5 bases). The germline V gene has CDR1 MNHNS and CDR2 SASEGT. The CDR3 totals 14 residues. V lost 2 bases and J lost 9, with 11 bases in between. The CDR3 coding sequence is TGTGCCAGCAGTGAATCGGGGGGTAGTTCACCCCTCCACTTT. It yields the protein CASSESGGSSPLHF.

The chain carries TRBV27 and TRBJ2-7; 11 bases match TRBD2. The length of the CDR3 is 16 residues. Per germline, CDR1 MNHEY and CDR2 SMNVEV (reference sequence). Trimming removed 4 bases from V and 4 bases from J; junction bases left unmatched: 9. As DNA, the CDR3 is TGTGCCAGCAGTTATGGAGGGGGGACTAGCGGTTACGAGCAGTACTTC. Protein: CASSYGGGTSGYEQYF.

This chain connects TRBV30 to TRBJ1-1, with D perhaps matching TRBD1 (5 bases). CDR1 and CDR2 (germline): GTSNPN, SVGIG (reference sequence). The CDR3 is 13 amino acids. V was cut by 4 bases and J by 7 bases, with 16 bases left in between. CDR3 amino acids: CAWTGGQHFEAFF. The CDR3 DNA follows: TGTGCCTGGACGGGGGGTCAGCACTTTGAAGCTTTCTTT.

This clone was observed a handful of times. V gene TRBV19 combines with J gene TRBJ2-1, with 11 bases matching TRBD1. The CDR3 loop spans 13 amino acids. Trimming removed 6 bases from V and 9 bases from J; junction bases left unmatched: 4. Looked up from germline, CDR1 is LNHDA and CDR2 is SQIVND (reference sequence). This CDR3 reads CASRDRGLVEQFF. The CDR3 DNA is TGTGCCAGTAGGGACAGGGGGCTGGTTGAGCAGTTCTTC.

The chain's CDR3 is CASSLGWEETQYF. The CDR3 nucleotides read TGTGCCAGCAGCTTAGGATGGGAGGAGACCCAGTACTTC. The chain links TRBV7-8 to TRBJ2-5; D may be TRBD2 (5 bases). The CDR3 totals 13 residues. From germline, CDR1 is SGHVS and CDR2 FQNEAQ. The ends were cut back, 1 base at V and 5 bases at J, with 8 bases in the middle.

The J gene is TRBJ2-2, the V gene TRBV9; D unresolved. The CDR3 contains 14 residues. V lost 0 bases and J 4 bases, leaving 7 bases between the germline ends. Looked up from germline, CDR1 is SGDLS and CDR2 is YYNGEE. The DNA of the CDR3 is TGTGCCAGCAGCGTAGCTAGGAGCACCGGGGAGCTGTTTTTT. Translation gives CASSVARSTGELFF.

The chain is built from TRBV5-3 and TRBJ1-4, with D unclear. TRBV5-3 is marked as an open reading frame, function uncertain. Trimming stripped 6 bases from V and 0 bases from J, with 15 bases between. The CDR3 loop spans 16 amino acids. The DNA for the CDR3 is TGTGCCAGAACCAACCGGCGGCGCCCAACTAATGAAAAACTGTTTTTT. Residues: CARTNRRRPTNEKLFF.

The V gene is TRBV6-4, the J gene TRBJ2-1; D is perhaps TRBD2 (6 bases). V was shortened by 6 bases and J by 5 bases, with 11 bases between the two germline ends. Per the germline V gene, CDR1 is MRHNA and CDR2 is SNTAGT. The CDR3 runs to 13 residues. The CDR3 DNA is TGTGCCAGCAGGGGGGACTCTAACAATGAGCAGTTCTTC. Its translation: CASRGDSNNEQFF.

The chain has TRBV6-1 and TRBJ2-1, with TRBD2 identical over 11 bases. Trimming cost V 0 bases and J 6 bases; bases outside gene matches: 1. Germline CDR1 MNHNS, CDR2 SASEGT. The CDR3 has 15 amino acids. CDR3 DNA sequence: TGTGCCAGCAGTGAAGCTAGCGGGGGGGCCAATGAGCAGTTCTTC. Encoded protein: CASSEASGGANEQFF.